This TCR beta chain was sequenced in a study of blood T cells in healthy people across ages. A second 7 to 11 cycle PCR used barcoded and J-beta primers. One entry per CDR3 protein results from TCRdb running MiXCR on the 5' RACE reads. This table holds 600,000 to 850,000 distinct CDR3 sequences, roughly 25% found once. The ends were cut back, 4 bases at V and 5 bases at J, with 7 bases in the middle. CDR3 length: 12 amino acids. CDR1 and CDR2 (germline): SGHRS, YFSETQ. A few counts support this clonotype. These data also formed part of another study, on T cells of mothers and their children.

Sequencing input: blood. The receptor comes from a boy between 10 and 17 years old in good health. V gene TRBV5-1 combines with J gene TRBJ2-1, with D uncertain. CDR3 region: CASSHSDNEQFF. CDR3 sequence (DNA): TGCGCCAGCAGCCACTCGGACAATGAGCAGTTCTTC.